A selection of T cell receptor beta chains follows, all from one sample in a study of metastatic and nonmetastatic thyroid tumors. TCRdb reanalyzed the PCR reads via MiXCR. The table has tens of thousands of clones, over 10% seen once. Sequencing was carried out using blood. These receptors were obtained from a female donor with papillary thyroid cancer or a benign thyroid nodule (not recorded which). Some clones in this sample may be carry-over from other donors' samples. The CDR3 runs from the conserved cysteine through the conserved F or W. A D gene is named only where the DNA matches it firmly. Clone size is not always given. Where it is, it says once, few, many or a class for expanded clones.

V gene	D gene	J gene	clone size	CDR3 protein	CDR3 DNA
TRBV19	.	TRBJ2-7	.	CASSILSTGAEQYF	TGTGCCAGTAGTATCTTGAGTACGGGGGCCGAGCAGTACTTC
TRBV7-2	.	TRBJ1-1	.	CASSLAGADNEALF	TGTGCCAGCAGCTTAGCAGGGGCGGACAATGAAGCTTTATTT
TRBV19	.	TRBJ2-7	.	CASSDHGSYEQYF	TGTGCCAGTAGTGACCACGGATCCTACGAGCAGTACTTC
TRBV4-2	TRBD2	TRBJ2-1	many	CASSQDPSGSGNEQFF	TGTGCCAGCAGCCAAGATCCTAGCGGGAGTGGGAATGAGCAGTTCTTC
TRBV25-1	.	TRBJ2-7	many	CASRGQINEQYF	TGTGCCAGCAGGGGACAAATCAACGAGCAGTACTTC
TRBV30	.	TRBJ1-4	many	CAWSVGEKLFF	TGTGCCTGGAGTGTAGGAGAAAAACTGTTTTTT
TRBV20-1	.	TRBJ1-2	many	CSARVTEGANYGYTF	TGCAGTGCTAGAGTAACGGAGGGAGCTAACTATGGCTACACCTTC
TRBV9	.	TRBJ1-5	many	CASSKGGVNQPQHF	TGTGCCAGCAGCAAGGGAGGGGTCAATCAGCCCCAGCATTTT
TRBV2	.	TRBJ2-3	many	CASSEGYRDPFTDTQYF	TGTGCCAGCAGTGAAGGGTACAGGGACCCTTTCACAGATACGCAGTATTTT
TRBV20-1	.	TRBJ2-7	many	CSAIPAGSPYEQYF	TGCAGTGCTATTCCGGCCGGGTCCCCCTACGAGCAGTACTTC
TRBV5-4	TRBD1	TRBJ1-2	.	CASSLDPGTVDGYTF	TGTGCCAGCAGCCTAGACCCAGGGACAGTCGATGGCTACACCTTC
TRBV19	TRBD2	TRBJ2-1	many	CASSLAGGPYNEQFF	TGTGCCAGTAGCCTAGCGGGAGGACCCTACAATGAGCAGTTCTTC
TRBV5-6	.	TRBJ1-5	many	CASSRGSSNQPQHF	TGTGCCAGCAGCCGGGGGAGTAGCAATCAGCCCCAGCATTTT
TRBV4-2	TRBD1	TRBJ2-7	many	CASSQRGQSSYEQYF	TGTGCCAGCAGCCAACGGGGACAGAGCTCCTACGAGCAGTACTTC
TRBV20-1	.	TRBJ1-2	many	CSARDPRGLEGYTF	TGCAGTGCTAGAGATCCCCGGGGATTAGAAGGCTACACCTTC